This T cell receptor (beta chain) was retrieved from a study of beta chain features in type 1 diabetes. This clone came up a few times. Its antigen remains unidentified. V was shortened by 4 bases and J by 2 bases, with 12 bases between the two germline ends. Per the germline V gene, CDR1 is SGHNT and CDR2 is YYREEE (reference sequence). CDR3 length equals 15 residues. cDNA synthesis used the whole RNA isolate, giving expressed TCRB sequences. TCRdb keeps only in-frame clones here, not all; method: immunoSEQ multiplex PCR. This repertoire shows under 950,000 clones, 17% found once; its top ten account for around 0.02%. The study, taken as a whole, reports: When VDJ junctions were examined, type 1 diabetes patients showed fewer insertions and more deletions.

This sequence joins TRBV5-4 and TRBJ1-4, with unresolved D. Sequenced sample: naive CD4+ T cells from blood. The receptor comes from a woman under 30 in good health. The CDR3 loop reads CASSLDRATNEKLFF. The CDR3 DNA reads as TGTGCCAGCAGCCTGGACCGGGCCACTAATGAAAAACTGTTTTTT. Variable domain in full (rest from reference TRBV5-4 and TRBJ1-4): ETGVTQSPTHLIKTRGQQVTLRCSSQSGHNTVSWYQQALGQGPQFIFQYYREEENGRGNFPPRFSGLQFPNYSSELNVNALELDDSALYLCASSLDRATNEKLFFGSGTQLSVL.